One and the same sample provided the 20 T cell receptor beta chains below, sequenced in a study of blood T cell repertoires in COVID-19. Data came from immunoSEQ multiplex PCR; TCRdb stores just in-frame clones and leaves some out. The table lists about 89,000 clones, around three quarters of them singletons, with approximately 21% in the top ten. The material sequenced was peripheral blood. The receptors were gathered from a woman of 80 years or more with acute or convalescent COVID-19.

The CDR3 reads CASSDSGAKNIQYF. CDR3 nucleotides: TGTGCCAGCAGTGACTCGGGAGCCAAAAACATTCAGTACTTC. J is TRBJ2-4 and V is TRBV2; D unclear. CDR1 and CDR2 from the germline V gene are SNHLY and FYNNEI. With 3 bases removed from V and 0 bases from J, the gap between germline ends came to 6 bases. There are 14 residues in the CDR3. The full variable domain, its missing parts supplied by reference TRBV2 and TRBJ2-4, is EPEVTQTPSHQVTQMGQEVILRCVPISNHLYFYWYRQILGQKVEFLVSFYNNEISEKSEIFDDQFSVERPDGSNFTLKIRSTKLEDSAMYFCASSDSGAKNIQYFGAGTRLSVL.

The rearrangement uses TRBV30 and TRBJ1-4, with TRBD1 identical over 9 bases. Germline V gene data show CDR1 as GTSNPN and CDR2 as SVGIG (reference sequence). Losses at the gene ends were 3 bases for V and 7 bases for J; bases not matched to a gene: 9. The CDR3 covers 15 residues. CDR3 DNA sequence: TGTGCCTGGAGCTCACAGGGGGCGCCGAGTGAAAAACTGTTTTTT. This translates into CAWSSQGAPSEKLFF. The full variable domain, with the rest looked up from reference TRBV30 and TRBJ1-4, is SQTIHQWPATLVQPVGSPLSLECTVEGTSNPNLYWYRQAAGRGLQLLFYSVGIGQISSEVPQNLSASRPQDRQFILSSKKLLLSDSGFYLCAWSSQGAPSEKLFFGSGTQLSVL.

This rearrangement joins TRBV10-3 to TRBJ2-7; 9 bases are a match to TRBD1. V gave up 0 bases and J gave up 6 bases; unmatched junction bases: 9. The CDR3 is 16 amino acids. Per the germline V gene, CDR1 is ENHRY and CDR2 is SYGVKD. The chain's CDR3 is CAISESVGTGKAEQYF. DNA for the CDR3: TGTGCCATCAGTGAGTCGGTTGGGACAGGGAAGGCCGAGCAGTACTTC.

The DNA for the CDR3 is TGTGCCAGCAGCCTGAGACAGAGCCAAGAGACCCAGTACTTC. This sequence encodes CASSLRQSQETQYF. The rearrangement joins TRBV11-2 to TRBJ2-5; D may be TRBD1 (5 bases). V was cut by 5 bases and J by 1 base, with 11 bases left in between. Germline lookup yields CDR1 SGHAT and CDR2 FQNNGV. The CDR3 contains 14 residues.

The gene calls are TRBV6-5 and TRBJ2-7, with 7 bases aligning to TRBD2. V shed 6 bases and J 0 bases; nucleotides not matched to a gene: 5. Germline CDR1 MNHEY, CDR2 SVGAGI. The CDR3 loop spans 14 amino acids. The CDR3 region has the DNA TGTGCCAGCAGCCGGGACTACAGCTCCTACGAGCAGTACTTC. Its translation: CASSRDYSSYEQYF.

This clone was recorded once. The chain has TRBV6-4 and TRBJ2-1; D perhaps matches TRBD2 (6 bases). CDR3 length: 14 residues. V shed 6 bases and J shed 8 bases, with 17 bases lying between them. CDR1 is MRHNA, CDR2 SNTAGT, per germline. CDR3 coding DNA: TGTGCCAGCAGCCCCCTGCGGGAATCGGATGAGCAGTTCTTC. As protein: CASSPLRESDEQFF.

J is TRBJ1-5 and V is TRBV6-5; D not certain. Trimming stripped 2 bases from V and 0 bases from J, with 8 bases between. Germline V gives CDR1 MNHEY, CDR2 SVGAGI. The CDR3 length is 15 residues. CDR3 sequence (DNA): TGTGCCAGCAGTTACGCGGGAAATAGCAATCAGCCCCAGCATTTT. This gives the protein CASSYAGNSNQPQHF.

The CDR3 coding sequence is TGTGCCAGTAGTAGGACTGGAACTGAAGCTTTCTTT. It encodes CASSRTGTEAFF. The J gene is TRBJ1-1, the V gene TRBV19, with unresolved D. The CDR3 is 12 residues long. In germline, CDR1 is LNHDA, CDR2 SQIVND (reference sequence). Trimming removed 4 bases from V and 5 bases from J, with 8 bases in between.

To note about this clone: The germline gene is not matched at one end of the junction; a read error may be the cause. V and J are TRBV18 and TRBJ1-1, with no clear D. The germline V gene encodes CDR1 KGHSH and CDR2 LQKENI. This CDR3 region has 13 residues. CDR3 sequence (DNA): TGTGCCAGCTCGCCTTTTCCGAACACTAAAGCTTTCTTT. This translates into CASSPFPNTKAFF.

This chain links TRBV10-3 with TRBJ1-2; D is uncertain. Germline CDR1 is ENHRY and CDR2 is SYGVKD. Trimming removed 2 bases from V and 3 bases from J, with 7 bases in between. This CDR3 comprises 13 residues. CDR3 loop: CAISEQSDYGYTF. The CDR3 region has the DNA TGTGCCATCAGTGAGCAGTCAGACTATGGCTACACCTTC.

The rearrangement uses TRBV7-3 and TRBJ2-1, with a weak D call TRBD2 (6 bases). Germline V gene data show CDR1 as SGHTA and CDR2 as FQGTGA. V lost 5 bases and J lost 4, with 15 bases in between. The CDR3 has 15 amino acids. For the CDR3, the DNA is TGTGCCAGCAGCCCCCAGGCGGGGAGGTACAATGAGCAGTTCTTC. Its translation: CASSPQAGRYNEQFF. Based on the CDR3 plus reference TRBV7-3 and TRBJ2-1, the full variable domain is GAGVSQTPSNKVTEKGKYVELRCDPISGHTALYWYRQSLGQGPEFLIYFQGTGAADDSGLPNDRFFAVRPEGSVSTLKIQRTERGDSAVYLCASSPQAGRYNEQFFGPGTRLTVL.

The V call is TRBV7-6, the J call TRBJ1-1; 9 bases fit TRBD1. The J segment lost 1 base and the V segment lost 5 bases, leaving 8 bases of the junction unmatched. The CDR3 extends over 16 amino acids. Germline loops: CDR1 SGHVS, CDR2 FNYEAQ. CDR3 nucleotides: TGTGCCAGCAGCACATACAGGGGGCCGGGGAACACTGAAGCTTTCTTT. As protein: CASSTYRGPGNTEAFF.

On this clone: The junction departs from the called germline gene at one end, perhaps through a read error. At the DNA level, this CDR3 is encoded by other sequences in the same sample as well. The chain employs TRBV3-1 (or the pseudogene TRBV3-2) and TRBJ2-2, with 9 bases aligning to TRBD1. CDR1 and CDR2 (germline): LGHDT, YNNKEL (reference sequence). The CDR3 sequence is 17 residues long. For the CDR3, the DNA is TGTGCTAGCAGCCTTTACCGGGACAGGGCGAACACCGGGGAGCTGTTTTTT. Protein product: CASSLYRDRANTGELFF.

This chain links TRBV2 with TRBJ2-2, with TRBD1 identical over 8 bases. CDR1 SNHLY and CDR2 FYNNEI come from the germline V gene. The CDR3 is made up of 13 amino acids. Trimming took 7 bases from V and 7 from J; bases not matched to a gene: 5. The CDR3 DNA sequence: TGTGCCAGCAACAGACAGGGGCTCGGGGAGCTGTTTTTT. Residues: CASNRQGLGELFF.

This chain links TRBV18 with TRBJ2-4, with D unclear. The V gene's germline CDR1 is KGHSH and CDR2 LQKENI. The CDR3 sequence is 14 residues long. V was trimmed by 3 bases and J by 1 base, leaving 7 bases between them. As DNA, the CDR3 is TGTGCCAGCTCACCGTCCCTGGCCAAAAACATTCAGTACTTC. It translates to CASSPSLAKNIQYF.

The CDR3: CASRRQGTYNEQFF. CDR3 nucleotides: TGTGCCAGCAGGCGACAGGGGACCTACAATGAGCAGTTCTTC. This chain joins TRBV27 and TRBJ2-1; 8 bases are shared with TRBD1. This CDR3 is built from 14 residues. The junction had 3 bases not matched to a gene; V was cut back by 6 bases and J by 2 bases. Per germline, CDR1 MNHEY and CDR2 SMNVEV (reference sequence).

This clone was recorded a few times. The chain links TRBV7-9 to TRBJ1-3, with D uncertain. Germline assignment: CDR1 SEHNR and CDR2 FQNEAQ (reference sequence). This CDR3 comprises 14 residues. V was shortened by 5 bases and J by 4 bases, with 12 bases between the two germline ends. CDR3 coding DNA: TGTGCCAGCAGCCTGAGTTCCTCCGGAAACACCATATATTTT. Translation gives CASSLSSSGNTIYF.

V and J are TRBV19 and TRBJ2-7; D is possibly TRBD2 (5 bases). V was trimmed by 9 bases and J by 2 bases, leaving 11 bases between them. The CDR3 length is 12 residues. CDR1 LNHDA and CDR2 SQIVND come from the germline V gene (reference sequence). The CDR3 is CASTDSAYEQYF. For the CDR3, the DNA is TGTGCCAGCACGGACTCAGCCTACGAGCAGTACTTC.

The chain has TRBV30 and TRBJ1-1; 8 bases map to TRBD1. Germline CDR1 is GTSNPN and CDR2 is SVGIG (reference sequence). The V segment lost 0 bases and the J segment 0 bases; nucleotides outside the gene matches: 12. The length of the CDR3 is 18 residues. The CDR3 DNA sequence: TGTGCCTGGAGTGTGCGAGTTGGGGACAGGTGGATGAACACTGAAGCTTTCTTT. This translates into CAWSVRVGDRWMNTEAFF.

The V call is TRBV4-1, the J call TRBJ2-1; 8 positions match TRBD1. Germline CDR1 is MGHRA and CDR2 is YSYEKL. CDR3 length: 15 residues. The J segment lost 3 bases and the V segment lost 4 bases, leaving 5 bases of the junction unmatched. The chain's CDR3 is CASSPQTGDYNEQFF. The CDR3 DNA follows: TGCGCCAGCAGCCCTCAGACAGGGGACTACAATGAGCAGTTCTTC.